This T cell receptor beta chain comes out of a study of T cell repertoires in cytomegalovirus infection. Whole-study results and caveats: The response measured ex vivo was dominated by TCR beta clonotypes (HLA-C-restricted and CMV-specific).

Germline V gene lookup returns CDR1 SGHDT and CDR2 YYEEEE. V lost 2 bases, J lost 1 base, and 6 bases lay in between. The CDR3 spans 13 residues. This clonotype was observed a few times. Its specificity is not known. TCRdb redid the calling of the reads with MiXCR, one entry per CDR3 protein. The table includes fewer than 60,000 distinct CDR3 sequences, 20% detected once. This clonotype was obtained from a human donor in good health (CMV status not recorded). Some clones in this sample may be carry-over from other donors' samples. J is TRBJ1-1 and V is TRBV5-6; D ambiguous. The source was CD8+ T cells from cultured PBMCs, collected from culture after CMV antigen stimulation. The CDR3 DNA reads as TGTGCCAGCAGCTTAGAGGAGAACACTGAAGCTTTCTTT. Its protein product is CASSLEENTEAFF.